These 26 T cell receptor beta chains share one sample of origin, sequenced in a study of blood T cells in healthy people across ages. Next came a second PCR, run for about 7 to 12 cycles, which used a sample-barcoded 5' primer along with a J-beta primer mix. Using its own MiXCR run on the 5' RACE reads, TCRdb lists one record per CDR3 protein. The sample includes approximately 960,000 distinct CDR3 sequences, roughly 29% of them seen just once. The same data also contributed to another study, on T cells of mothers and their children.

Sequencing was done on a sample of blood. The receptors here all came from a woman in her forties in good health.

The chain has TRBV29-1 and TRBJ2-2; 9 nucleotides agree with TRBD1. Losses at the gene ends were 6 bases for V and 2 bases for J; bases not matched to a gene: 13. This CDR3 is built from 17 residues. CDR1 SQVTM and CDR2 ANQGSEA come from the germline V gene. CDR3 residues: CSVLRMGQGINTGELFF. The CDR3, as DNA: TGCAGCGTCCTTAGGATGGGACAGGGTATCAACACCGGGGAGCTGTTTTTT.

The table lists this clonotype with a few counts. The chain has TRBV4-2 and TRBJ2-2; 8 bases fit TRBD2. Trimming removed 3 bases from V and 5 bases from J; junction bases left unmatched: 5. CDR1 and CDR2 (germline): LGHNA, YNFKEQ. The CDR3 is made up of 15 amino acids. The CDR3, as DNA: TGTGCCAGCAGCCACGGGGGGGGAAGGACCGGGGAGCTGTTTTTT. It codes for CASSHGGGRTGELFF.

This clonotype was seen many times. The V gene is TRBV12-3 or TRBV12-4, the J gene TRBJ1-1; D unclear. V lost 7 bases to trimming and J lost 3 bases, with 6 bases between them. This CDR3 spans 11 amino acids. The CDR3 is CASTLDTEAFF. Written as DNA, the CDR3 is TGTGCCAGCACATTGGACACTGAAGCTTTCTTT.

This rearrangement joins TRBV29-1 to TRBJ1-4; maybe TRBD1 (6 bases). The CDR3 totals 14 residues. The V end was cut by 4 bases, the J end by 8 bases, with 17 bases between. CDR1 and CDR2 (germline): SQVTM, ANQGSEA. For the CDR3, the DNA is TGCAGCGTTGCCCGACAGGAGGAGGGGGAAAAACTGTTTTTT. It codes for CSVARQEEGEKLFF.

Note on this clonotype: A read error may be the cause here, since a much bigger clone is one base away. The gene calls are TRBV7-9 and TRBJ1-2; unclear D gene. Per the germline V gene, CDR1 is SEHNR and CDR2 is FQNEAQ (reference sequence). V lost 1 base and J 0 bases, leaving 9 bases between the germline ends. This CDR3 has 15 amino acids. CDR3 bases: TGTGCCAGCAGCTTAGGTAGTCAGTCTAACTATGGCTACACCTTC. Residues: CASSLGSQSNYGYTF.

This clonotype was picked up many times. V and J are TRBV7-9 and TRBJ1-1; possible D gene TRBD1, 5 bases. Trimming took 5 bases from V and 0 from J, leaving 16 bases between them. The CDR3 totals 16 residues. Germline V CDR1 and CDR2: SEHNR, FQNEAQ (reference sequence). CDR3 loop: CASSPPRGFMNTEAFF. CDR3 nucleotides: TGTGCCAGCAGCCCGCCGAGGGGCTTCATGAACACTGAAGCTTTCTTT.

J is TRBJ2-7 and V is TRBV29-1; the D is unclear. The J call is uncertain, as TRBJ2-5 better fits the DNA end. In germline, CDR1 is SQVTM, CDR2 ANQGSEA. The CDR3 covers 14 residues. The CDR3 spells CSVVPGPLGETQYF. DNA of the CDR3: TGCAGCGTTGTCCCCGGACCCCTGGGAGAGACCCAGTACTTC.

The table lists this clonotype with many counts. The chain combines TRBV20-1 with TRBJ2-5, with D hard to call. The CDR3 is 12 amino acids. Germline lookup yields CDR1 DFQATT and CDR2 SNEGSKA (reference sequence). Trimming cost V 2 bases and J 5 bases, with 9 bases left between them. In DNA form, the CDR3 reads TGCAGTGCTAGACCACCGGCGGAGACCCAGTACTTC. The encoded protein is CSARPPAETQYF.

As for this clonotype: At one end the junction does not follow the germline gene, possibly because of a read error. The chain has TRBV30 and TRBJ2-3; D gene uncertain. The CDR3 runs to 15 residues. Germline-derived CDR1 and CDR2 are GTSNPN and SVGIG (reference sequence). The CDR3 DNA follows: TGTGCCTGGAGTACCAATTGGGCCGGCACAGATTCGCAGTATTTT. This translates into CAWSTNWAGTDSQYF.

This clonotype occurred many times. The rearrangement uses TRBV21-1 and TRBJ2-7; TRBD1, as called in the table, went unchecked against the DNA. TRBV21-1 is flagged as a pseudogene. The CDR3 runs to 17 residues. CDR3 in amino acids: CASSKWTPKPRSYEQYF. The CDR3 region has the DNA TGTGCCAGCAGCAAATGGACCCCCAAGCCACGAAGCTACGAGCAGTACTTC.

This clonotype was picked up many times. The rearrangement uses TRBV5-1 and TRBJ1-5; the D is unclear. From germline, CDR1 is SGHRS and CDR2 YFSETQ. CDR3 length: 13 amino acids. V shed 0 bases and J shed 5 bases, with 6 bases lying between them. DNA for the CDR3: TGCGCCAGCAGCTTGGATGGGGATCAGCCCCAGCATTTT. Translation gives CASSLDGDQPQHF.

Regarding this clonotype: One end of the junction fails to match germline, which may point to a read error. The chain couples TRBV20-1 to TRBJ1-2; the D gene is possibly TRBD1 (5 bases). From germline, CDR1 is DFQATT and CDR2 SNEGSKA (reference sequence). CDR3 length: 15 residues. CDR3 bases: TGCGGTGCTAGGGGCGGCTTGACAGCTAACTATGGCTACACCTTC. It encodes CGARGGLTANYGYTF.

Comments on this clonotype: A much more abundant neighbour one base away suggests this may be a read error. V is TRBV12-5 and J is TRBJ1-5; no clear D. Gene TRBJ2-3 matches the end of the DNA better, so the J call may be wrong. This CDR3 region has 13 residues. Germline-derived CDR1 and CDR2 are LGHNT and FRNRAP. In DNA form, the CDR3 reads TGTGCTAGTGGACTCGAGGAGAATCAGCCCCAGTATTTT. Encoded protein: CASGLEENQPQYF.

This clonotype was picked up many times. The chain recombines TRBV20-1 with TRBJ2-7, with 8 bases matching TRBD2. With 4 bases clipped from V and 5 bases from J, the junction kept 7 bases outside the gene matches. This CDR3 is 13 amino acids long. CDR1 and CDR2 (germline): DFQATT, SNEGSKA (reference sequence). CDR3 in DNA: TGCAGTGCTAAGGCTAGCGGGCGCGACGAGCAGTACTTC. Translating gives CSAKASGRDEQYF.

This clonotype was seen at least ten times. The chain carries TRBV20-1 and TRBJ1-4; D remains unclear. CDR1 is DFQATT, CDR2 SNEGSKA, per germline (reference sequence). This CDR3 has 16 amino acids. V shed 5 bases and J shed 0 bases, with 16 bases lying between them. The CDR3, as DNA: TGCAGTGCTCGGCCCGGGTCACATGCAACTAATGAAAAACTGTTTTTT. Translating gives CSARPGSHATNEKLFF.

This sequence joins TRBV20-1 and TRBJ1-5; D is unclear. The CDR3 length is 13 residues. V was shortened by 2 bases and J by 3 bases, with 8 bases between the two germline ends. In germline, CDR1 is DFQATT, CDR2 SNEGSKA (reference sequence). This CDR3 reads CSARRQLNQPQHF. The CDR3 DNA reads as TGCAGTGCTAGACGTCAGCTCAATCAGCCCCAGCATTTT.

The rearrangement uses TRBV5-6 and TRBJ2-7; D possibly corresponds to TRBD2 (5 bases). Trimming removed 0 bases at V and 3 bases at J, with 13 bases between. Germline-derived CDR1 and CDR2 are SGHDT and YYEEEE. The CDR3 covers 15 residues. DNA of the CDR3: TGTGCCAGCAGCTTGGCCGGGATGCCTCACTACGAGCAGTACTTC. This translates into CASSLAGMPHYEQYF. Based on the CDR3 plus reference TRBV5-6 and TRBJ2-7, the full variable domain is DAGVTQSPTHLIKTRGQQVTLRCSPKSGHDTVSWYQQALGQGPQFIFQYYEEEERQRGNFPDRFSGHQFPNYSSELNVNALLLGDSALYLCASSLAGMPHYEQYFGPGTRLTVT.

This clonotype was counted between two and nine times. The J gene is TRBJ2-7, the V gene TRBV28, with 8 nucleotides matching TRBD1. Germline lookup yields CDR1 MDHEN and CDR2 SYDVKM. Germline trimming cut 8 bases from V and 6 bases from J; bases unmatched to any gene: 12. The CDR3 is 14 residues long. CDR3 sequence reads: CASEKQGAYVEQYF. The CDR3 DNA is TGTGCCAGCGAAAAGCAGGGGGCATACGTCGAGCAGTACTTC.

This chain links TRBV20-1 with TRBJ2-5; 9 bases fit TRBD2. CDR1 and CDR2 from the germline V gene are DFQATT and SNEGSKA (reference sequence). The CDR3 length is 14 residues. Here the CDR3 DNA reads TGCAGCTCCGGCGGCGGGAGGGGTCAAGAGACCCAGTACTTC. Its translation is CSSGGGRGQETQYF.

This clonotype was seen repeatedly, ten times or more. The rearrangement joins TRBV6-2 or TRBV6-3 to TRBJ2-7; TRBD2 matches 7 bases. This CDR3 is built from 15 residues. Germline loops: CDR1 MNHEY, CDR2 SVGEGT. Trimming removed 2 bases from V and 5 bases from J; junction bases left unmatched: 9. As DNA, the CDR3 is TGTGCCAGCAGTTACAGCGGGACGCCATCCGACGAGCAGTACTTC. The encoded protein is CASSYSGTPSDEQYF.

Ten or more counts support this clonotype. The chain joins TRBV10-3 to TRBJ1-2; D is ambiguous. The CDR3 covers 14 residues. Germline V lookup: CDR1 ENHRY, CDR2 SYGVKD. V dropped 6 bases and J dropped 6 bases, with 17 bases sitting between them. Here the CDR3 reads CAIREEGGRDGYTF. The CDR3, as DNA: TGTGCCATCAGAGAGGAGGGCGGACGTGATGGCTACACCTTC.

This clonotype was detected ten times or more. V and J are TRBV6-5 and TRBJ1-6; TRBD1 might be the D (5 bases). Germline V gene sequence: CDR1 MNHEY, CDR2 SVGAGI. Trimming took 3 bases from V and 10 from J, leaving 10 bases between them. The CDR3 contains 13 residues. In DNA form, the CDR3 reads TGTGCCAGCAGTTATGGGGCAGCGTCACCCCTCCACTTT. This encodes CASSYGAASPLHF.

This clonotype has ten or more counts. J is TRBJ2-7 and V is TRBV28, with D perhaps TRBD1 or TRBD2 (5 bases each). The CDR3 is made up of 17 amino acids. V gave up 3 bases and J gave up 0 bases, with 18 bases separating them. Germline CDR1 reads MDHEN; CDR2 reads SYDVKM. CDR3 DNA sequence: TGTGCCAGCAGTTTCTGGGACGACAGCGATAGCTCCTACGAGCAGTACTTC. It encodes CASSFWDDSDSSYEQYF.

This clonotype has more than one count but fewer than ten. The J gene is TRBJ1-1, the V gene TRBV20-1, with D tentatively TRBD1 (5 bases). The CDR3 runs to 14 residues. Trimming cost V 7 bases and J 1 base, with 16 bases left between them. Per the germline V gene, CDR1 is DFQATT and CDR2 is SNEGSKA (reference sequence). The CDR3 bases are TGCAGTGTACCCCAGGGTCGACAGAACACTGAAGCTTTCTTT. Amino acids: CSVPQGRQNTEAFF.

This clonotype was observed many times. The J gene is TRBJ2-1, the V gene TRBV20-1; a weak D match, TRBD1 (6 bases). V was shortened by 0 bases and J by 8 bases, with 20 bases between the two germline ends. Germline CDR1 and CDR2: DFQATT and SNEGSKA (reference sequence). CDR3 size: 16 residues. The CDR3 nucleotides are TGCAGTGCTAGAGATCTTGACAGGACGTATCGCGATGAGCAGTTCTTC. It yields the protein CSARDLDRTYRDEQFF.

The chain is built from TRBV7-8 and TRBJ2-1; 10 nucleotides line up with TRBD1. Germline CDR1 is SGHVS and CDR2 is FQNEAQ. Trimming at V came to 5 bases and at J to 0 bases, leaving 4 bases not matched to a gene. This CDR3 is 16 amino acids long. CDR3 residues: CASSADRGFSYNEQFF. The CDR3 bases are TGTGCCAGCAGCGCGGACAGGGGGTTCTCCTACAATGAGCAGTTCTTC.